Below, 17 T cell receptor beta chains from the same sample are listed, as sequenced in a study of T cells in tumors after PD-1 blockade. Measured with immunoSEQ multiplex PCR; TCRdb has only the in-frame clones, and not every one. The repertoire has just under 20,000 clones, roughly 80% of them found once; the top ten carry roughly 25%. The sequences come from PBMCs, collected after anti-PD-1 therapy. The receptors were gathered from a human donor with advanced basal cell or squamous cell carcinoma (not recorded which).

This clone was counted a few times. J is TRBJ2-6 and V is TRBV5-1; D is undetermined. The V and J ends lost 3 bases and 2 bases respectively, with 3 bases between them. Germline V gene lookup returns CDR1 SGHRS and CDR2 YFSETQ. This CDR3 contains 13 residues. This CDR3 reads CASSSAGANVLTF. In nucleotides, the CDR3 is TGCGCCAGCAGCTCCGCTGGGGCCAACGTCCTGACTTTC.

The rearrangement joins TRBV7-2 to TRBJ1-3, with D perhaps TRBD1 (5 bases). CDR1 is SGHTA, CDR2 FQGNSA, per germline. The germline V and J ends were trimmed by 5 bases and 2 bases, with 10 bases remaining between them. The CDR3 is 14 residues long. The CDR3 is CASSRSRAGNTIYF. CDR3 sequence (DNA): TGTGCCAGCAGCCGGTCCAGGGCTGGAAACACCATATATTTT. Looking up the rest from reference TRBV7-2 and TRBJ1-3 gives the full variable domain: GAGVSQSPSNKVTEKGKDVELRCDPISGHTALYWYRQSLGQGLEFLIYFQGNSAPDKSGLPSDRFSAERTGGSVSTLTIQRTQQEDSAVYLCASSRSRAGNTIYFGEGSWLTVV.

This sequence joins TRBV15 and TRBJ1-2; D is uncertain. CDR3 size: 14 residues. CDR1 and CDR2 from the germline V gene are LNHNV and YYDKDF (reference sequence). V was shortened by 0 bases and J by 7 bases, with 12 bases between the two germline ends. CDR3 DNA sequence: TGTGCCACCAGCAGAGATAAATTGGGTGGTGGCTACACCTTC. It translates to CATSRDKLGGGYTF. The variable domain in full, completed from reference TRBV15 and TRBJ1-2, reads DAMVIQNPRYQVTQFGKPVTLSCSQTLNHNVMYWYQQKSSQAPKLLFHYYDKDFNNEADTPDNFQSRRPNTSFCFLDIRSPGLGDTAMYLCATSRDKLGGGYTFGSGTRLTVV.

The rearrangement links TRBV7-9 to TRBJ1-1, with D maybe TRBD1 (5 bases). Germline CDR1 reads SEHNR; CDR2 reads FQNEAQ (reference sequence). Trimming shortened V by 2 bases and J by 3 bases, and 10 bases separated the two germline ends. The CDR3 sequence is 14 residues long. The CDR3 sequence: CASSLSRGYTEAFF. For the CDR3, the DNA is TGTGCCAGCAGCTTATCGAGGGGTTACACTGAAGCTTTCTTT.

This sequence joins TRBV7-3 and TRBJ2-7; 10 nucleotides line up with TRBD2. Germline V gene sequence: CDR1 SGHTA, CDR2 FQGTGA. The CDR3 runs to 17 residues. Trimming took 3 bases from V and 4 from J; bases not matched to a gene: 12. The CDR3: CASSFGASGGHGYEQYF. In nucleotides, the CDR3 is TGTGCCAGCAGCTTTGGGGCTAGCGGGGGACACGGGTACGAGCAGTACTTC.

This clone was found once. The chain uses TRBV3-1 (or the pseudogene TRBV3-2) and TRBJ1-2; possibly TRBD1 for D (5 bases). V was shortened by 5 bases and J by 6 bases, with 10 bases between the two germline ends. The V gene's germline CDR1 is LGHDT and CDR2 YNNKEL (reference sequence). The CDR3 spans 12 residues. DNA of the CDR3: TGTGCCAGCAGCATGGGGCTGGATGGCTACACCTTC. Its protein product is CASSMGLDGYTF.

This chain connects TRBV11-1 to TRBJ2-7, with a tentative D call TRBD1 (7 bases). CDR3 length: 16 amino acids. Deletions cut 5 bases from V and 7 bases from J, with 24 bases between. Germline V gene lookup returns CDR1 SGHAT and CDR2 FQDESV (reference sequence). Written as DNA, the CDR3 is TGTGCCAGCAGCCTCCAGGGTGGCAGGGGGGTGTTTGAGCAGTACTTC. Residues: CASSLQGGRGVFEQYF.

The V gene is TRBV10-2, the J gene TRBJ1-1; the D is unclear. The length of the CDR3 is 12 residues. The V end was cut by 6 bases, the J end by 4 bases, with 9 bases between. Germline CDR1 and CDR2: WSHSY and SAAADI. The CDR3 coding sequence is TGCGCCAGCAGACACATAAGCACTGAAGCTTTCTTT. It yields the protein CASRHISTEAFF.

J is TRBJ2-1 and V is TRBV18, with D possibly being TRBD1 (5 bases). Per the germline V gene, CDR1 is KGHSH and CDR2 is LQKENI. This CDR3 spans 16 amino acids. The V end lost 4 bases, the J end lost 0 bases, and 13 bases lay between the germline ends. The CDR3 sequence is CASSRPDTSSYNEQFF. DNA of the CDR3: TGTGCCAGCTCACGACCGGACACGAGCTCCTACAATGAGCAGTTCTTC.

This clone was detected only a few times. This chain uses TRBV9 with TRBJ2-3; D gene uncertain. Germline lookup yields CDR1 SGDLS and CDR2 YYNGEE. V was clipped by 0 bases and J by 4 bases, with 12 bases between them. CDR3 length: 15 amino acids. The CDR3 DNA is TGTGCCAGCAGCGTAGCTAACGGTCGGTCAGATACGCAGTATTTT. Amino acid sequence: CASSVANGRSDTQYF.

The chain has TRBV7-8 and TRBJ1-2, with TRBD1 matching over 11 bases. CDR1 and CDR2 from the germline V gene are SGHVS and FQNEAQ. This CDR3 region has 18 residues. The junction had 14 bases not matched to a gene; V was cut back by 2 bases and J by 6 bases. DNA of the CDR3: TGTGCCAGCAGCTTAAGTTACTGGGACAGGGGGGATGAGGATGGCTACACCTTC. Protein product: CASSLSYWDRGDEDGYTF. The entire variable domain, with the rest obtained from reference TRBV7-8 and TRBJ1-2, is as follows: GAGVSQSPRYKVAKRGQDVALRCDPISGHVSLFWYQQALGQGPEFLTYFQNEAQLDKSGLPSDRFFAERPEGSVSTLKIQRTQQEDSAVYLCASSLSYWDRGDEDGYTFGSGTRLTVV.

This clone was observed a handful of times. The CDR3 protein is CASGSDDSNNEQFF. For the CDR3, the DNA is TGTGCCAGCGGGTCGGACGATTCAAACAATGAGCAGTTCTTC. The chain links TRBV7-9 to TRBJ2-1; D gene ambiguous. CDR3 length: 14 amino acids. Trimming cost V 8 bases and J 5 bases, with 16 bases left between them. The germline V gene has CDR1 SEHNR and CDR2 FQNEAQ (reference sequence).

The V and J genes are TRBV2 and TRBJ1-1; D unresolved. The CDR3 is made up of 14 amino acids. Germline V gene data show CDR1 as SNHLY and CDR2 as FYNNEI. Trimming pared 10 bases from V and 0 bases from J, leaving 15 bases between. DNA of the CDR3: TGTGCCATAATTCGGGCGGTCCTGAACACTGAAGCTTTCTTT. Protein sequence: CAIIRAVLNTEAFF. Combining the CDR3 with reference TRBV2 and TRBJ1-1 gives the whole variable domain EPEVTQTPSHQVTQMGQEVILRCVPISNHLYFYWYRQILGQKVEFLVSFYNNEISEKSEIFDDQFSVERPDGSNFTLKIRSTKLEDSAMYFCAIIRAVLNTEAFFGQGTRLTVV.

The chain combines TRBV7-9 with TRBJ2-1; 12 bases are a match to TRBD2. Unmatched junction bases numbered 9, after V lost 5 bases and J lost 4 bases. Germline assignment: CDR1 SEHNR and CDR2 FQNEAQ (reference sequence). CDR3 length equals 17 residues. The CDR3: CASSPRGLAGGYNEQFF. In DNA form, the CDR3 reads TGTGCCAGCAGCCCTCGGGGGCTAGCGGGGGGGTACAATGAGCAGTTCTTC.

The count of this clone is one. The chain employs TRBV6-5 and TRBJ2-2, with a possible D match to TRBD1 (8 bases). Germline lookup yields CDR1 MNHEY and CDR2 SVGAGI. This CDR3 region has 14 residues. With 7 bases removed from V and 5 bases from J, the gap between germline ends came to 14 bases. Here the CDR3 DNA reads TGTGCCAGCACGCAACAGGGGGGGACCGGGGAGCTGTTTTTT. Its protein product is CASTQQGGTGELFF.

CDR3 DNA sequence: TGTGCCACCAGTGAGCCCTCGGGGACTAGCGGGAGTGAGCAGTTCTTC. It codes for CATSEPSGTSGSEQFF. This chain links TRBV24-1 with TRBJ2-1, with TRBD2 matching 14 bases. V shed 4 bases and J 9 bases; nucleotides not matched to a gene: 7. The germline gives CDR1 KGHDR, CDR2 SFDVKD. The CDR3 contains 16 residues.

The gene calls are TRBV18 and TRBJ2-2; 7 nucleotides match TRBD2. The J segment lost 1 base and the V segment lost 1 base, leaving 3 bases of the junction unmatched. The CDR3 is 16 amino acids. Germline V gene sequence: CDR1 KGHSH, CDR2 LQKENI. CDR3 nucleotide sequence: TGTGCCAGCTCACCACAAGCGGGGCTGAACACCGGGGAGCTGTTTTTT. Encoded protein: CASSPQAGLNTGELFF. Looking up the rest from reference TRBV18 and TRBJ2-2 gives the full variable domain: NAGVMQNPRHLVRRRGQEARLRCSPMKGHSHVYWYRQLPEEGLKFMVYLQKENIIDESGMPKERFSAEFPKEGPSILRIQQVVRGDSAAYFCASSPQAGLNTGELFFGEGSRLTVL.